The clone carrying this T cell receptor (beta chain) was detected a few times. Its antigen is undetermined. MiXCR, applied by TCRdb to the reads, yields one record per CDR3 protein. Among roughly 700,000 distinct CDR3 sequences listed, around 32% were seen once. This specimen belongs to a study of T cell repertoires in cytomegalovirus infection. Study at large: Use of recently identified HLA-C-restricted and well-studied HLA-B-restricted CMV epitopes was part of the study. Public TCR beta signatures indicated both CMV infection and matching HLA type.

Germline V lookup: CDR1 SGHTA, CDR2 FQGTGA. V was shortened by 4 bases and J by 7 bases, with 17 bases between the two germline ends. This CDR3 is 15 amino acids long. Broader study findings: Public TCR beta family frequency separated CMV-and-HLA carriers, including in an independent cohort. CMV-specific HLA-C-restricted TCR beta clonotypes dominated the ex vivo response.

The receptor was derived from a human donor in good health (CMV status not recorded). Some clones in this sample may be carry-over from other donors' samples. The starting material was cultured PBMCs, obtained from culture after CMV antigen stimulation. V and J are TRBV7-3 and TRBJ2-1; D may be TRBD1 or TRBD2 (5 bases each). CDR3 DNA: TGTGCCAGCAGCTCGCCCTCGGGGCAAGCTAATGAGCAGTTCTTC. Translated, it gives CASSSPSGQANEQFF.